Listed here is a single T cell receptor beta chain. Study processing details: For nucleated cells, counts were estimated from reference gene primer amplification. Using immunoSEQ multiplex PCR, the repertoire was profiled, and TCRdb retains in-frame clones only, with some absent. V and J calls and clone size are copied from that table; D and trimming were computed from the DNA. The sample yields over 250,000 clones, about 89% seen once. This entry belongs to a study of blood T cell repertoires in COVID-19. For the study at large: The United States, Italy and Spain provided the acute and convalescent COVID-19 samples.

The recovered donors of Cohort 3 showed two negative PCRs, clearance, or symptom resolution. Sequenced material: PBMCs or T cells enriched from blood (not recorded which). This clonotype originated in a man aged 35-49 years who had recovered from COVID-19.

CDR3 residues: CAARYSGRSDYEQYF. CDR3 in DNA: TGTGCCGCGCGGTATAGCGGGAGGTCTGATTACGAGCAGTACTTC. The chain joins TRBV28 to TRBJ2-7; 10 bases line up with TRBD2. The CDR3 is made up of 15 amino acids. Trimming removed 11 bases from V and 4 bases from J; junction bases left unmatched: 14. The germline V gene has CDR1 MDHEN and CDR2 SYDVKM. The whole variable domain, remainder taken from reference TRBV28 and TRBJ2-7, is DVKVTQSSRYLVKRTGEKVFLECVQDMDHENMFWYRQDPGLGLRLIYFSYDVKMKEKGDIPEGYSVSREKKERFSLILESASTNQTSMYLCAARYSGRSDYEQYFGPGTRLTVT.